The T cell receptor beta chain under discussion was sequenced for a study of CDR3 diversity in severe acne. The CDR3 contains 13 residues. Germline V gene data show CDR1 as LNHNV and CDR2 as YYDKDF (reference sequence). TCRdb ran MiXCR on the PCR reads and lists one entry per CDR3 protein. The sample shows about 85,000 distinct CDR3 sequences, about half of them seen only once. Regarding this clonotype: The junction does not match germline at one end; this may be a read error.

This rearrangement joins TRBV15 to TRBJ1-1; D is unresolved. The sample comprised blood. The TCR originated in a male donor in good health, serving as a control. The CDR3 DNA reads TGTGTCACCAGCAGAGCCCCGGGTCTTGAAGCTTTCTTT. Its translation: CVTSRAPGLEAFF.